A single sample is the source of the 9 T cell receptor beta chains below, sequenced in a study of T cell changes during pregnancy in multiple sclerosis. Libraries were prepared by immunoSEQ multiplex PCR; TCRdb keeps only in-frame clonotypes and omits some of them. The top ten hold around 1.2% of the sample, which has more than 85,000 clones, approximately 94% seen once. Material: peripheral blood, obtained in the second trimester of pregnancy. These receptor sequences come from a female donor with multiple sclerosis, enrolled in a pregnancy study.

J is TRBJ2-5 and V is TRBV25-1; 8 nucleotides align to TRBD1. V was clipped by 7 bases and J by 7 bases; unmatched bases: 8. Germline CDR1 is MGHDK and CDR2 is SYGVNS. The CDR3 loop spans 13 amino acids. CDR3 coding DNA: TGTGCCAGCACCCACGCCGGGACAGGGACCCAGTACTTC. It codes for CASTHAGTGTQYF. Drawing the rest from reference TRBV25-1 and TRBJ2-5, the complete variable domain is EADIYQTPRYLVIGTGKKITLECSQTMGHDKMYWYQQDPGMELHLIHYSYGVNSTEKGDLSSESTVSRIRTEHFPLTLESARPSHTSQYLCASTHAGTGTQYFGPGTRLLVL.

The J gene is TRBJ2-5, the V gene TRBV5-1; D is perhaps TRBD2 (5 bases). CDR3 length equals 16 residues. The ends were cut back, 3 bases at V and 2 bases at J, with 17 bases in the middle. Germline CDR1 SGHRS, CDR2 YFSETQ. The CDR3 is CASSSRGPHLQETQYF. The CDR3 nucleotides are TGCGCCAGCAGCTCACGGGGTCCCCATTTACAAGAGACCCAGTACTTC.

This sequence joins TRBV19 and TRBJ1-5; 8 positions match TRBD1. The CDR3 is 16 amino acids. Trimming at V came to 1 base and at J to 0 bases, leaving 2 bases not matched to a gene. Germline CDR1 and CDR2: LNHDA and SQIVND (reference sequence). CDR3 DNA: TGTGCCAGTAGTATAGCAGGGGGCGGTAGCAATCAGCCCCAGCATTTT. It encodes CASSIAGGGSNQPQHF.

The chain joins TRBV7-9 to TRBJ2-7; a weak D match, TRBD2 (6 bases). Germline V gene lookup returns CDR1 SEHNR and CDR2 FQNEAQ (reference sequence). The CDR3 is made up of 14 amino acids. V lost 2 bases to trimming and J lost 0 bases, with 8 bases between them. This chain's CDR3 is CASSLSGSSYEQYF. The CDR3 bases are TGTGCCAGCAGCTTAAGCGGGTCCTCCTACGAGCAGTACTTC.

V usage is TRBV11-2 and J usage is TRBJ2-1; 7 bases match TRBD1. This CDR3 region has 15 residues. Germline trimming cut 4 bases from V and 5 bases from J; bases unmatched to any gene: 8. Per the germline V gene, CDR1 is SGHAT and CDR2 is FQNNGV. The CDR3, as DNA: TGTGCCAGCAGCTCCATTCAGGGGGTAGACAATGAGCAGTTCTTC. It encodes CASSSIQGVDNEQFF.

CDR3 coding DNA: TGTGCCAGCTCACCCCAATGGGGGGATGAAGCTTTCTTT. Translation: CASSPQWGDEAFF. V usage is TRBV18 and J usage is TRBJ1-1; tentative D call: TRBD1 (5 bases). This CDR3 contains 13 residues. In germline, CDR1 is KGHSH, CDR2 LQKENI. Trimming took 3 bases from V and 7 from J, leaving 12 bases between them.

The genes are TRBV6-5 and TRBJ2-1, with 7 bases matching TRBD2. This CDR3 comprises 15 residues. CDR1 is MNHEY and CDR2 is SVGAGI in the germline V gene. The V segment lost 6 bases and the J segment 3 bases; nucleotides outside the gene matches: 8. Written as DNA, the CDR3 is TGTGCCAGCAGCCGCGGGGGTTCCTTCTACAATGAGCAGTTCTTC. Residues: CASSRGGSFYNEQFF.

The chain uses TRBV27 and TRBJ2-7; possibly TRBD2 for D (6 bases). The CDR3 covers 15 residues. V was cut by 5 bases and J by 0 bases, with 14 bases left in between. The V gene's germline CDR1 is MNHEY and CDR2 SMNVEV (reference sequence). The CDR3 DNA reads TGTGCCAGCAGTACCGGGGGTTTGCCCTCCTACGAGCAGTACTTC. Translated: CASSTGGLPSYEQYF.

J is TRBJ2-3 and V is TRBV30; 12 bases are shared with TRBD2. V was pared by 0 bases and J by 4 bases, with 5 bases of the junction left unmatched. The CDR3 is made up of 16 amino acids. Per the germline V gene, CDR1 is GTSNPN and CDR2 is SVGIG (reference sequence). The CDR3 DNA follows: TGTGCCTGGAGTGTAACTAGCGGGAGGTGGGCAGATACGCAGTATTTT. It specifies CAWSVTSGRWADTQYF.